This T cell receptor beta chain was documented in a study of CXCR3-negative and CXCR3-positive naive CD8 T cells. Notes on the study in general: In both naive subsets diversity was comparably high, whereas memory CD8+ cells showed much lower diversity. CXCR3-positive naive cells had TRB CDR3s that were more hydrophobic than CXCR3-negative naive cells had. Naive CXCR3-negative and CXCR3-positive cells had similar TRBV-TRBJ usage; memory differed.

By phenotype, naive CD8+ T cells were CD45RO-CCR7+CD27+CD95-. Remarks on this clonotype: What it recognizes is unknown.

The CDR3 is 17 amino acids. The germline gives CDR1 LGHNA, CDR2 YNFKEQ. All TRB cDNA libraries came from 5' RACE performed with UMI labels. TCRdb derives one entry per CDR3 protein from the 5' RACE reads, leaving out DNA. In all, the sample yields 3,000 to 4,000 distinct CDR3 sequences. Material: naive CXCR3- CD8+ T cells from blood. Subset defined: CD45RO-CCR7+CD27+CD95- naive CD8+ T cells lacking CXCR3 (TNR3-). The source is a human donor in good health. Some clones in this sample may be carry-over from other donors' samples. The chain is built from TRBV4-2 and TRBJ2-1. CDR3 sequence: CASSQDQSGSSYNEQFF.